This passage covers 9 T cell receptor beta chains from one sample sequenced in a study of prognosis after radiotherapy for stage I lung cancer. Genomic DNA provided the template from which TCR beta CDR3 was amplified by two-round multiplex PCR. First-round PCR, the initial amplification, used primers specific to each TRBV and TRBJ gene. From the multiplex PCR reads, TCRdb called clonotypes with MiXCR, one entry per CDR3 protein. The sample records about 22,000 distinct CDR3 sequences, about two fifths being singletons. This sample comprised PBMCs, obtained before or after stereotactic body radiation therapy (not recorded which). The receptors here all came from a donor aged 50 or older with non-small cell lung cancer.

Ten or more counts support this clonotype. The genes are TRBV2 and TRBJ1-1; unclear D gene. Germline CDR1 SNHLY, CDR2 FYNNEI. This CDR3 contains 13 residues. Trimming pared 0 bases from V and 1 base from J, leaving 3 bases between. This CDR3 reads CASSEAENTEAFF. CDR3 DNA sequence: TGTGCCAGCAGTGAAGCGGAGAACACTGAAGCTTTCTTT.

This clonotype has a count of ten or more. CDR3 DNA: TGTGCCAGCTCACCGAACAGGGGACAGATACTTAACTATGGCTACACCTTC. This gives the protein CASSPNRGQILNYGYTF. The chain links TRBV18 to TRBJ1-2, with 7 bases lining up with TRBD1. J gave up 1 base and V 3 bases, and 11 bases lay outside the gene matches. Per germline, CDR1 KGHSH and CDR2 LQKENI. The CDR3 consists of 17 residues.

The gene calls are TRBV14 and TRBJ2-2; a weak D match, TRBD1 (5 bases). Germline lookup yields CDR1 SGHDN and CDR2 FVKESK. The CDR3 is 17 amino acids. Trimming removed 4 bases at V and 1 base at J, with 16 bases between. Here the CDR3 reads CASSLYIGHGNTGELFF. CDR3 DNA sequence: TGTGCCAGCAGCCTATACATAGGACACGGGAACACCGGGGAGCTGTTTTTT.

Concerning this clonotype: A much larger clone differs by one base, so this may be a read error. This chain joins TRBV6-2 or TRBV6-3 and TRBJ2-5, with 8 bases matching TRBD1. The CDR3 has 15 residues. Germline lookup yields CDR1 MNHEY and CDR2 SVGEGT. CDR3: CASSRNRDRKDTQYF. The CDR3 bases are TGTGCCAGCAGTAGAAACCGGGACAGGAAAGATACCCAGTACTTC.

The rearrangement links TRBV5-1 to TRBJ2-7; D perhaps matches TRBD1 (7 bases). This CDR3 has 16 residues. V dropped 4 bases and J dropped 0 bases, with 17 bases sitting between them. Germline V gene data show CDR1 as SGHRS and CDR2 as YFSETQ. CDR3 sequence: CASSGVGRGDSYEQYF. For the CDR3, the DNA is TGCGCCAGCAGCGGGGTGGGCAGGGGGGACTCCTACGAGCAGTACTTC.

Notes on this clonotype: Given a far larger clone just one base away, this is likely a sequencing read error. The chain employs TRBV6-4 and TRBJ2-1; 7 nucleotides align to TRBD1. The CDR3 has 14 amino acids. V lost 10 bases to trimming and J lost 7 bases; unmatched junction nucleotides: 13. Germline V lookup: CDR1 MRHNA, CDR2 SNTAGT. The CDR3 bases are TGTGCCAACAGGGGAGAACTAGTGGTTAATGAGCAGTTCTTC. The encoded protein is CANRGELVVNEQFF.

This sequence joins TRBV9 and TRBJ2-2; TRBD2 is a possible D gene (6 bases). Germline values: CDR1 SGDLS, CDR2 YYNGEE. Trimming removed 4 bases at V and 0 bases at J, with 13 bases between. The CDR3 contains 16 residues. The CDR3 DNA follows: TGTGCCAGCAGCTTAGAGTCGGGGGCGAACACCGGGGAGCTGTTTTTT. It codes for CASSLESGANTGELFF.

A remark on this clonotype: Possible read error: a much larger clone is one base away. The CDR3 does not close with the conserved phenylalanine or tryptophan, likely indicating a read error. The chain is built from TRBV19 and TRBJ2-1; D is perhaps TRBD1 or TRBD2 (5 bases each). Germline values: CDR1 LNHDA, CDR2 SQIVND (reference sequence). The CDR3 sequence is 15 residues long. As DNA, the CDR3 is TGTGCTACCTACCACCGGGGAAGGGGCTACAATGAGCAGTTCGTC. Its protein is CATYHRGRGYNEQFV.

Ten or more counts support this clonotype. At one of its ends the junction is not consistent with the germline gene, which may arise from a read error. V and J are TRBV20-1 and TRBJ2-7; a possible D gene is TRBD2 (5 bases). The CDR3 is made up of 11 amino acids. In germline, CDR1 is DFQATT, CDR2 SNEGSKA (reference sequence). The CDR3 DNA reads TGCAGTGCTAGAGCAGACTACGGGCAGTACTTC. This codes for CSARADYGQYF.